This T cell receptor (beta chain) was retrieved from a study of OX40 agonist ivuxolimab in advanced cancers. On the study more broadly: Dose-escalation patients were diagnosed with hepatocellular carcinoma, melanoma, renal cell cancer or head and neck cancer. The group had a mean age of 60 years, ranged from roughly 23 to 79, and was 75% to 85% male. Prior anti-PD-1, anti-PD-L1 or anti-CTLA-4 therapy was allowed; around 40% had some.

Of note for this clone: Its specificity is unknown.

The protocol was immunoSEQ multiplex PCR, while the TCRdb copy is restricted to in-frame clones and leaves out a portion. The data contain approximately 68,000 clones, roughly 80% of them seen just once; the ten biggest clones take up roughly 6.8%. The CDR3 has 18 residues. Germline V gene data show CDR1 as SGHTS and CDR2 as YDEGEE. Unmatched junction bases numbered 12, after V lost 0 bases and J lost 8 bases. Study findings and constraints: Among the lowest levels of clonal expansion were found in partial responders at 0.1-3.0 mg/kg.

The sample here was CD4+ or CD8+ T cells sorted from blood, taken in a trial of the OX40 agonist ivuxolimab. V usage is TRBV5-8 and J usage is TRBJ2-1; TRBD2 aligns across 12 bases. This receptor was obtained from an adult with an advanced solid tumor such as melanoma, head and neck, liver or kidney cancer. CDR3 nucleotides: TGTGCCAGCAGCTTGGGACTAGCGGGGGACCAGGGTAGATATGAGCAGTTCTTC. Protein sequence: CASSLGLAGDQGRYEQFF.